The 14 T cell receptor beta chains given below trace back to one sample, sequenced in a study of T cell responses to AZD1222 COVID-19 vaccine. Repertoires were generated with immunoSEQ multiplex PCR, while TCRdb's copy carries only in-frame clones and drops some. This repertoire shows roughly 150,000 clones, approximately 94% found once; its top ten account for approximately 5%. This material consisted of peripheral blood, taken on day 0 of AZD1222 vaccination. These TCRs come from an adult in good health.

The chain combines TRBV2 with TRBJ1-2; D not resolved. V shed 2 bases and J shed 0 bases, with 1 base lying between them. Germline V gene data show CDR1 as SNHLY and CDR2 as FYNNEI. CDR3 length: 12 residues. DNA for the CDR3: TGTGCCAGCAGTGAACCTAACTATGGCTACACCTTC. This translates into CASSEPNYGYTF.

This chain connects TRBV28 to TRBJ1-2; perhaps TRBD1 as D (6 bases). Trimming removed 4 bases at V and 8 bases at J, with 20 bases between. Looked up from germline, CDR1 is MDHEN and CDR2 is SYDVKM. This CDR3 region has 15 residues. Written as DNA, the CDR3 is TGTGCCAGCAGTTCCCCTTCGACAGGAAGAGGGGGCTACACCTTC. It codes for CASSSPSTGRGGYTF.

This clone was detected once. J is TRBJ2-7 and V is TRBV7-6, with D possibly being TRBD1 (7 bases). V was cut by 0 bases and J by 0 bases, with 21 bases left in between. The CDR3 is made up of 19 amino acids. The germline V gene has CDR1 SGHVS and CDR2 FNYEAQ. The CDR3 region is CASSLARGQRSESSYEQYF. The CDR3 DNA is TGTGCCAGCAGCTTAGCGCGGGGACAGAGAAGCGAAAGCTCCTACGAGCAGTACTTC.

J is TRBJ2-7 and V is TRBV7-2; 8 bases fit TRBD2. Germline loops: CDR1 SGHTA, CDR2 FQGNSA. Germline trimming cut 5 bases from V and 0 bases from J; bases unmatched to any gene: 6. The CDR3 runs 15 residues. The CDR3 reads CASSLTSGSSYEQYF. CDR3 coding DNA: TGTGCCAGCAGCCTCACTAGCGGAAGCTCCTACGAGCAGTACTTC.

The CDR3 DNA is TGTGCCTGGAGTAGTGGGACAGGGGGAAGACAGCCCCAGCATTTT. This translates into CAWSSGTGGRQPQHF. The chain joins TRBV30 to TRBJ1-5; 11 bases match TRBD1. Looked up from germline, CDR1 is GTSNPN and CDR2 is SVGIG (reference sequence). V lost 2 bases and J lost 7; bases outside the gene matches: 7. The CDR3 runs to 15 residues.

This chain connects TRBV19 to TRBJ1-5; 9 bases are shared with TRBD1. Germline CDR1 is LNHDA and CDR2 is SQIVND (reference sequence). V lost 4 bases and J lost 4; bases outside the gene matches: 8. The CDR3 has 16 residues. CDR3 nucleotide sequence: TGTGCCAGTAGTAGGGGGAGAGGGACAGGGAATCAGCCCCAGCATTTT. Translation gives CASSRGRGTGNQPQHF.

This chain links TRBV6-5 with TRBJ2-5, with 12 bases that match TRBD2. The CDR3 has 15 residues. The germline V gene has CDR1 MNHEY and CDR2 SVGAGI. V shed 4 bases and J 5 bases; nucleotides not matched to a gene: 5. The CDR3 reads CASSSGLAGRETQYF. The CDR3 DNA is TGTGCCAGCAGTTCTGGACTAGCGGGGAGGGAGACCCAGTACTTC.

The chain couples TRBV6-2 or TRBV6-3 to TRBJ2-3; no clear D. The CDR3 covers 11 residues. CDR1 is MNHEY, CDR2 SVGEGT, per germline. V lost 2 bases to trimming and J lost 5 bases, with 2 bases between them. The CDR3 coding sequence is TGTGCCAGCAGTTACGGAGATACGCAGTATTTT. This translates into CASSYGDTQYF.

The rearrangement uses TRBV29-1 and TRBJ2-5; no reliable D call. This CDR3 is 13 amino acids long. V shed 5 bases and J shed 4 bases, with 14 bases lying between them. Germline V gene data show CDR1 as SQVTM and CDR2 as ANQGSEA. CDR3 amino acids: CSVRATIGETQYF. The DNA of the CDR3 is TGCAGCGTTCGTGCCACCATAGGAGAGACCCAGTACTTC.

The chain uses TRBV19 and TRBJ1-3; maybe TRBD1 (6 bases). The V end lost 10 bases, the J end lost 2 bases, and 12 bases lay between the germline ends. The CDR3 contains 13 residues. Looked up from germline, CDR1 is LNHDA and CDR2 is SQIVND (reference sequence). CDR3 in amino acids: CATRGGAGNTIYF. The CDR3 DNA sequence: TGTGCCACTCGAGGGGGAGCTGGAAACACCATATATTTT.

CDR3 region: CASSTKAGAVEQFF. The CDR3 DNA sequence: TGTGCCAGCTCCACCAAGGCGGGTGCGGTGGAGCAGTTCTTC. The V call is TRBV18, the J call TRBJ2-1; TRBD2 is a possible D gene (5 bases). CDR3 length: 14 residues. The ends were cut back, 6 bases at V and 10 bases at J, with 19 bases in the middle. The germline V gene has CDR1 KGHSH and CDR2 LQKENI.

The V call is TRBV7-6, the J call TRBJ1-2, with 7 nucleotides matching TRBD1. The CDR3 runs 14 residues. The V segment lost 5 bases and the J segment 8 bases; nucleotides outside the gene matches: 11. Germline V CDR1 and CDR2: SGHVS, FNYEAQ. The CDR3, as DNA: TGTGCCAGCAGCCCACCTAATACAGGGGAGGGCTACACCTTC. Its protein is CASSPPNTGEGYTF. Together with reference TRBV7-6 and TRBJ1-2, the CDR3 gives the full variable domain: GAGVSQSPRYKVTKRGQDVALRCDPISGHVSLYWYRQALGQGPEFLTYFNYEAQQDKSGLPNDRFSAERPEGSISTLTIQRTEQRDSAMYRCASSPPNTGEGYTFGSGTRLTVV.

The rearrangement uses TRBV5-1 and TRBJ2-5; 8 bases fit TRBD2. In germline, CDR1 is SGHRS, CDR2 YFSETQ. The CDR3 runs 16 residues. Unmatched junction bases numbered 14, after V lost 5 bases and J lost 5 bases. The CDR3 protein is CASSTGIQGGRETQYF. Written as DNA, the CDR3 is TGCGCCAGCAGTACAGGGATTCAAGGCGGGAGGGAGACCCAGTACTTC.

This chain connects TRBV12-5 to TRBJ2-1; D is unresolved. CDR3 length: 12 residues. The V end was cut by 4 bases, the J end by 10 bases, with 11 bases between. Germline assignment: CDR1 LGHNT and CDR2 FRNRAP. CDR3 in amino acids: CASGSLQAEQFF. The CDR3 region has the DNA TGTGCTAGTGGTTCCCTCCAAGCCGAGCAGTTCTTC.